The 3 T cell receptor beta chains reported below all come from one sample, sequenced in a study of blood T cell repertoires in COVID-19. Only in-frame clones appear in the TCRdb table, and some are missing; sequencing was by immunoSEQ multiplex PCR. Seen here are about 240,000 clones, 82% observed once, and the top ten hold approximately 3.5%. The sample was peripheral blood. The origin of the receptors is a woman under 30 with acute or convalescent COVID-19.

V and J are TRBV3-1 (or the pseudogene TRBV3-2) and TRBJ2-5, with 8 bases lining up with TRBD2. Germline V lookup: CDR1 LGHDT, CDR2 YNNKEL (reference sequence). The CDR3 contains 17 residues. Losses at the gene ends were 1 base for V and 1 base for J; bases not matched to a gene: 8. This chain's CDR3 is CASSQAAAGALQETQYF. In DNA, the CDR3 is TGTGCCAGCAGCCAAGCCGCAGCGGGGGCCCTCCAAGAGACCCAGTACTTC.

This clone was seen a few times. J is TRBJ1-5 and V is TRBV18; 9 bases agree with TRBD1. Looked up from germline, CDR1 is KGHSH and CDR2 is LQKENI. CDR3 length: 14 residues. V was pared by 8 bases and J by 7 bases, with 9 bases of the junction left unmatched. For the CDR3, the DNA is TGTGCCAGCACCAGGGACAGGGATGGCCAGCCCCAGCATTTT. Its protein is CASTRDRDGQPQHF.

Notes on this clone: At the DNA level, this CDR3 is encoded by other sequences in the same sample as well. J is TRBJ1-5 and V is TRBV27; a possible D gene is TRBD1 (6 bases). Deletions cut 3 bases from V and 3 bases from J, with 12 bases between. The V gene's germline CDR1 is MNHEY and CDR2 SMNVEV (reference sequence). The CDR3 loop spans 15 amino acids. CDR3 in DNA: TGTGCCAGCAGTTTCGGGGGGGCTTACAATCAGCCCCAGCATTTT. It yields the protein CASSFGGAYNQPQHF.